This T cell receptor (beta chain) was documented in a study of blood T cell repertoires in COVID-19. The wider study: The United States, Italy and Spain supplied acute and convalescent COVID-19 samples. The cDNA or gDNA used as material had been derived from T cells, B-cell-depleted T cells, or PBMCs.

TCRdb's copy holds only in-frame clones and misses some; the assay was immunoSEQ multiplex PCR. The sample shows roughly 180,000 clones, over 80% of them seen only once. Adults between roughly 18 and 90 years of age took part from 20 to 25 US areas. Cohort assignment relied on participant-reported clinical history. The CDR3 loop spans 16 amino acids. From germline, CDR1 is SGHDN and CDR2 FVKESK. Trimming stripped 2 bases from V and 1 base from J, with 12 bases between. Sequenced material: PBMCs or T cells enriched from blood (not recorded which). This rearrangement joins TRBV14 to TRBJ1-3, with D unresolved. The TCR was taken from a woman aged 60-70 years who had recovered from COVID-19. CDR3 amino acids: CASSQRLRDSGNTIYF. The CDR3 region has the DNA TGTGCCAGCAGCCAAAGGCTCCGGGATTCTGGAAACACCATATATTTT.